Below, one T cell receptor (beta chain) is given with its context. What it binds is not known. The entry originates in a study of cytomegalovirus exposure and HLA in healthy donors. The PCR employed 60 Vbeta primers together with 13 Jbeta primers. The method was immunoSEQ multiplex PCR; TCRdb's version includes in-frame clones alone and lacks a portion of them. Of roughly 160,000 clones detected, 70% to 80% appear once; the ten largest clones hold around 9.8%. Study-wide results and caveats: In a later analysis, most CMV-associated TCR beta chains appeared HLA-restricted. Later examination showed HLA-associated TCR beta chains had greater clonal expansion than equally common others. The authors confirmed in vitro that a few CMV-associated chains were specific for CMV antigens.

This CDR3 region has 14 residues. CDR1 and CDR2 (germline): LGHNT, FRNRAP. V gave up 6 bases and J gave up 3 bases, with 14 bases separating them. Sequenced input: PBMCs. This clonotype was sampled from a man younger than 35 in good health and CMV-seropositive. The chain employs TRBV12-5 and TRBJ1-2; a possible D gene is TRBD1 (5 bases). The CDR3 DNA is TGTGCTAGTGGCCTGATCCCGGGGGACTATGGCTACACCTTC. Its translation: CASGLIPGDYGYTF.